One sample yielded the 5 T cell receptor beta chains listed below, sequenced in a study of CD8 T cells in Susac syndrome. Random hexamers were used to reverse transcribe the RNA input (about 0.5 to 1 ug). TCRdb passed the immunoSEQ multiplex PCR reads through MiXCR, listing each CDR3 protein once. The sample includes approximately 120,000 distinct CDR3 sequences, roughly 93% of them seen just once. Sequencing was done on a sample of CD8+ T cells from PBMCs. Every receptor here comes from a human donor with multiple sclerosis.

This clonotype occurred once. This rearrangement joins TRBV7-6 to TRBJ1-2, with D perhaps TRBD1 (6 bases). CDR3 length: 13 amino acids. V was shortened by 5 bases and J by 7 bases, with 14 bases between the two germline ends. CDR1 is SGHVS and CDR2 is FNYEAQ in the germline V gene. The CDR3 DNA sequence: TGTGCCAGCAGCGATAATACAGGGTTTGGCTACACCTTC. Translating gives CASSDNTGFGYTF.

The chain employs TRBV12-3 or TRBV12-4 and TRBJ2-1; 9 bases match TRBD2. The CDR3 loop spans 14 amino acids. Trimming took 7 bases from V and 2 from J; bases not matched to a gene: 3. DNA of the CDR3: TGTGCCAGCACCCCTAGCGGGACCTACAATGAGCAGTTCTTC. Translating gives CASTPSGTYNEQFF.

This chain connects TRBV24-1 to TRBJ2-1; 11 bases line up with TRBD2. The V gene's germline CDR1 is KGHDR and CDR2 SFDVKD. CDR3 length equals 15 residues. The V segment lost 0 bases and the J segment 10 bases; nucleotides outside the gene matches: 4. CDR3 sequence (DNA): TGTGCCACCAGTGATTTGCAACTAGCGGGGGCAGAGCAGTTCTTC. It is translated as CATSDLQLAGAEQFF.

In its sample, this clonotype was seen a few times. This chain connects TRBV27 to TRBJ1-5, with D uncertain. The length of the CDR3 is 13 residues. The V end lost 3 bases, the J end lost 3 bases, and 6 bases lay between the germline ends. Germline V CDR1 and CDR2: MNHEY, SMNVEV (reference sequence). CDR3 amino acids: CASSLGYNQPQHF. As DNA, the CDR3 is TGTGCCAGCAGTTTGGGGTACAATCAGCCCCAGCATTTT.

The table lists this clonotype with a count of one. The chain uses TRBV6-1 and TRBJ1-3, with D uncertain. Trimming shortened V by 3 bases and J by 5 bases, and 5 bases separated the two germline ends. CDR1 and CDR2 from the germline V gene are MNHNS and SASEGT. CDR3 size: 12 residues. The CDR3 sequence: CASSEDRNTIYF. The CDR3 DNA follows: TGTGCCAGCAGTGAGGATCGAAACACCATATATTTT.